The 25 T cell receptor beta chains below were found in one sample sequenced in a study of glioma-infiltrating T cells. Amplification of TCR alpha and beta CDR3 regions from RNA used iRepertoire nested multiplex PCR. TCRdb passed the multiplex PCR reads through MiXCR, listing each CDR3 protein once. The table has about 99,000 distinct CDR3 sequences, under 30% seen once. The sample taken for sequencing was glioma tissue, nonneoplastic brain tissue, or PBMCs (not recorded which). The receptor set was obtained from a human donor with low-grade glioma or glioblastoma, undergoing nonglioma brain surgery, or in good health (not recorded which).

This clonotype came up many times. The genes are TRBV19 and TRBJ2-5, with D possibly being TRBD1 or TRBD2 (5 bases each). From germline, CDR1 is LNHDA and CDR2 SQIVND (reference sequence). V was cut by 7 bases and J by 5 bases, with 20 bases left in between. This CDR3 is built from 15 residues. CDR3 amino acids: CASNDGALRGETQYF. CDR3 bases: TGTGCCAGTAATGATGGGGCCCTCCGAGGGGAGACCCAGTACTTC.

This clonotype was seen ten or more times. V usage is TRBV20-1 and J usage is TRBJ1-1; D is undetermined. The CDR3 loop spans 12 amino acids. Germline loops: CDR1 DFQATT, CDR2 SNEGSKA (reference sequence). Trimming removed 6 bases from V and 6 bases from J, with 14 bases in between. The chain's CDR3 is CSASTSTPEAFF. DNA of the CDR3: TGCAGTGCCTCTACCTCGACGCCTGAAGCTTTCTTT.

Of note for this clonotype: A read error is possible here, since a much larger clone lies one base away. J is TRBJ2-1 and V is TRBV20-1, with a weak D call TRBD2 (6 bases). CDR1 DFQATT and CDR2 SNEGSKA come from the germline V gene (reference sequence). The CDR3 contains 13 residues. The CDR3 DNA reads as TGCGCCTTTCATGCGGGGATCTCCTACGAGCAGTTCTTC. Translation: CAFHAGISYEQFF.

This clonotype was counted many times. The V call is TRBV3-1, the J call TRBJ1-5; D remains unclear. This CDR3 is built from 15 residues. Trimming removed 0 bases from V and 6 bases from J, with 12 bases in between. Germline lookup yields CDR1 LGHDT and CDR2 YNNKEL (reference sequence). The CDR3 DNA reads as TGTGCCAGCAGCCAAGATATTACCGGGATTCAGCCCCAGCATTTT. Its protein is CASSQDITGIQPQHF.

About this clonotype: Just one base apart from a much larger clone, this may be a read error. V usage is TRBV7-2 and J usage is TRBJ1-1, with D unclear. This CDR3 is built from 13 residues. Germline V gene sequence: CDR1 SGHTA, CDR2 FQGNSA. As DNA, the CDR3 is TGTGCCAGCATCTTAGCCAGGAGCGCTGAAGCTTTCTTT. It translates to CASILARSAEAFF.

This clonotype was counted at least ten times. The rearrangement links TRBV20-1 to TRBJ1-4; D gene uncertain. This CDR3 has 10 residues. Trimming removed 6 bases at V and 17 bases at J, with 16 bases between. Per the germline V gene, CDR1 is DFQATT and CDR2 is SNEGSKA (reference sequence). The CDR3 sequence is CSATNRTLFF. The DNA for the CDR3 is TGCAGTGCAACTAACCGAACCCTTTTTTTT.

This clonotype was observed at least ten times. Here the CDR3 reads CASSLTGGMNTEAFF. The CDR3 DNA follows: TGTGCCAGCAGCTTGACAGGGGGCATGAACACTGAAGCTTTCTTT. The V and J genes are TRBV11-2 and TRBJ1-1; 10 bases are shared with TRBD1. Germline CDR1 and CDR2: SGHAT and FQNNGV. The CDR3 spans 15 residues. V shed 3 bases and J 0 bases; nucleotides not matched to a gene: 1. Supplemented by reference TRBV11-2 and TRBJ1-1, the full variable domain reads EAGVAQSPRYKIIEKRQSVAFWCNPISGHATLYWYQQILGQGPKLLIQFQNNGVVDDSQLPKDRFSAERLKGVDSTLKIQPAKLEDSAVYLCASSLTGGMNTEAFFGQGTRLTVV.

The V call is TRBV2, the J call TRBJ1-5, with D hard to call. Trimming removed 7 bases at V and 4 bases at J, with 17 bases between. The CDR3 extends over 15 amino acids. Germline V gives CDR1 SNHLY, CDR2 FYNNEI. CDR3 sequence (DNA): TGTGCCAGCATGTTTTCTCTGGGAGTTAATCAGCCCCAGCATTTT. This sequence encodes CASMFSLGVNQPQHF.

The gene calls are TRBV19 and TRBJ2-1, with D perhaps assigned TRBD1 or TRBD2 (7 bases each). Between the trimmed V and J ends, which lost 10 bases and 7 bases, there was a span of 23 bases. Germline V gene sequence: CDR1 LNHDA, CDR2 SQIVND (reference sequence). This CDR3 comprises 15 residues. Here the CDR3 reads CATSGGVGLQNEQFF. For the CDR3, the DNA is TGTGCCACCTCAGGGGGGGTCGGGTTGCAAAATGAGCAGTTCTTC. The full variable domain, completed using reference TRBV19 and TRBJ2-1, is DGGITQSPKYLFRKEGQNVTLSCEQNLNHDAMYWYRQDPGQGLRLIYYSQIVNDFQKGDIAEGYSVSREKKESFPLTVTSAQKNPTAFYLCATSGGVGLQNEQFFGPGTRLTVL.

Remarks on this clonotype: Being one base from a much bigger clone, this may be a read error. The J gene is TRBJ2-7, the V gene TRBV19; 8 bases are shared with TRBD1. This CDR3 is 18 amino acids long. Germline V CDR1 and CDR2: LNHDA, SQIVND (reference sequence). The CDR3 bases are TGTGCCAGTAGTGTATGGACAGGGATCCTCTCCAGCTCCTACGAGCAGTGCTTC. Translation gives CASSVWTGILSSSYEQCF.

The chain recombines TRBV20-1 with TRBJ1-1; D possibly corresponds to TRBD1 (5 bases). The CDR3 contains 14 residues. Trimming stripped 6 bases from V and 2 bases from J, with 16 bases between. The germline CDR1 and CDR2 sequences are DFQATT and SNEGSKA (reference sequence). CDR3 sequence (DNA): TGCAGTGCCCCAAACCTTGACAGAAACACTGAAGCTTTCTTT. Protein sequence: CSAPNLDRNTEAFF.

This clonotype was seen a handful of times. The chain is built from TRBV19 and TRBJ1-1, with unresolved D. Trimming cost V 7 bases and J 7 bases, with 19 bases left between them. Per germline, CDR1 LNHDA and CDR2 SQIVND (reference sequence). The length of the CDR3 is 14 residues. CDR3 sequence: CASTRQGRTGEAFF. CDR3 in DNA: TGTGCCAGTACTCGGCAAGGAAGGACTGGTGAAGCTTTCTTT.

This clonotype showed up many times. V usage is TRBV12-3 or TRBV12-4 and J usage is TRBJ2-5; D perhaps matches TRBD2 (5 bases). The CDR3 consists of 14 residues. V was shortened by 7 bases and J by 4 bases, with 16 bases between the two germline ends. CDR3 loop: CASNPQEGGETQYF. The CDR3 nucleotides are TGTGCCAGCAACCCACAAGAGGGCGGAGAGACCCAGTACTTC.

This clonotype is termed medium-sized. CDR3 sequence (DNA): TGTGCCAGCAGCTCGCGACTAGCGGGGTATACTAGCACAGATACGCAGTATTTT. Translated, it gives CASSSRLAGYTSTDTQYF. The genes are TRBV7-2 and TRBJ2-3; 11 bases fit TRBD2. The CDR3 totals 18 residues. With 4 bases clipped from V and 0 bases from J, the junction kept 9 bases outside the gene matches. Germline-derived CDR1 and CDR2 are SGHTA and FQGNSA. Drawing the rest from reference TRBV7-2 and TRBJ2-3, the complete variable domain is GAGVSQSPSNKVTEKGKDVELRCDPISGHTALYWYRQSLGQGLEFLIYFQGNSAPDKSGLPSDRFSAERTGGSVSTLTIQRTQQEDSAVYLCASSSRLAGYTSTDTQYFGPGTRLTVL.

This clonotype occurred many times. The rearrangement links TRBV19 to TRBJ1-1; D unclear. The CDR3 has 15 residues. Per the germline V gene, CDR1 is LNHDA and CDR2 is SQIVND (reference sequence). Trimming removed 3 bases from V and 1 base from J, with 12 bases in between. DNA for the CDR3: TGTGCCAGTAGTATGGCCGAAAAGGGGAACACTGAAGCTTTCTTT. Amino acids: CASSMAEKGNTEAFF.

The rearrangement joins TRBV7-6 to TRBJ2-5, with a possible D match to TRBD2 (7 bases). The CDR3 has 17 amino acids. Looked up from germline, CDR1 is SGHVS and CDR2 is FNYEAQ. Trimming took 6 bases from V and 0 from J, leaving 20 bases between them. The CDR3 is CASSARGGLADQETQYF. The CDR3 DNA sequence: TGTGCCAGCAGTGCTAGAGGGGGGCTAGCGGACCAAGAGACCCAGTACTTC.

A word on this clonotype: This clone may be a read error of a much larger clone one base away. The V call is TRBV29-1, the J call TRBJ2-5, with D hard to call. The germline CDR1 and CDR2 sequences are SQVTM and ANQGSEA. Trimming cost V 1 base and J 5 bases, with 11 bases left between them. The CDR3 covers 13 residues. CDR3 sequence (DNA): TGCAGCGTTGAAGGGCGCGGTACGGAGACCCAGTACTTC. Residues: CSVEGRGTETQYF. The full variable domain, in which reference TRBV29-1 and TRBJ2-5 provide the parts outside the CDR3, is SAVISQKPSRDICQRGTSLTIQCQVDSQVTMMFWYRQQPGQSLTLIATANQGSEATYESGFVIDKFPISRPNLTFSTLTVSNMSPEDSSIYLCSVEGRGTETQYFGPGTRLLVL.

This clonotype has only one observation. This chain joins TRBV10-3 and TRBJ1-1; 7 bases are a match to TRBD1. V trimming: 4 bases; J trimming: 4 bases; junction bases outside the gene matches: 3. This CDR3 has 13 amino acids. Per germline, CDR1 ENHRY and CDR2 SYGVKD. The CDR3 loop reads CAISVQGGTEAFF. The CDR3 DNA reads TGTGCCATCAGTGTCCAGGGGGGCACTGAAGCTTTCTTT.

This clonotype has more than one count but fewer than ten. The V call is TRBV12-3 or TRBV12-4, the J call TRBJ2-7, with D maybe TRBD1 (6 bases). Trimming removed 5 bases at V and 6 bases at J, with 20 bases between. This CDR3 is 15 amino acids long. The CDR3 nucleotides are TGTGCCAGCAGTGCGGACAGAGGACCAGCGGCCGAGCAGTACTTC. It translates to CASSADRGPAAEQYF.

As to this clonotype: A much more abundant neighbour one base away suggests this may be a read error. The chain combines TRBV7-2 with TRBJ1-1; TRBD1 might be the D (6 bases). This CDR3 spans 15 amino acids. CDR1 SGHTA and CDR2 FQGNSA come from the germline V gene. In DNA, the CDR3 is TGTGCCGGCAGCTTATACGGCAGGGGCGGCACTGAAGCTTTCTTT. The encoded protein is CAGSLYGRGGTEAFF.

The table lists this clonotype with many counts. The chain joins TRBV20-1 to TRBJ2-5, with 10 bases lining up with TRBD2. V trimming: 0 bases; J trimming: 8 bases; junction bases outside the gene matches: 9. This CDR3 has 15 residues. The germline gives CDR1 DFQATT, CDR2 SNEGSKA (reference sequence). CDR3 protein: CSARDMSGGALTQYF. As DNA, the CDR3 is TGCAGTGCTAGAGACATGAGCGGGGGGGCCTTAACCCAGTACTTC.

A remark on this clonotype: This may arise from a read error, as a much more abundant clone is one base away. The rearrangement links TRBV6-1 to TRBJ1-5; no firm D call. The germline V gene encodes CDR1 MNHNS and CDR2 SASEGT. The CDR3 sequence is 15 residues long. The CDR3 nucleotides read TGTGCCAGCAGGCCGTCGGGGAATAGCAATCGGCCCCAGCATTTT. This codes for CASRPSGNSNRPQHF.

In this sample, this clonotype turned up many times. The genes are TRBV27 and TRBJ2-7; D remains unclear. This CDR3 contains 15 residues. The V end was cut by 6 bases, the J end by 5 bases, with 20 bases between. Germline CDR1 reads MNHEY; CDR2 reads SMNVEV (reference sequence). The DNA for the CDR3 is TGTGCCAGCAGGGAACGGGCCATGGTGGTCCACGAGCAGTACTTC. Translated: CASRERAMVVHEQYF.

This clonotype has ten or more counts. The chain employs TRBV19 and TRBJ2-7; D is perhaps TRBD2 (6 bases). Germline CDR1 LNHDA, CDR2 SQIVND (reference sequence). Trimming cost V 4 bases and J 1 base, with 11 bases left between them. This CDR3 contains 14 residues. The CDR3 sequence: CASSRRDGSYEQYF. In DNA, the CDR3 is TGTGCCAGTAGTAGGCGGGACGGATCCTACGAGCAGTACTTC.

This clonotype was counted ten times or more. As DNA, the CDR3 is TGTGCCAGCAGTTTATCTACAGGGGGTAGAGGTAATGAAAAACTGTTTTTT. Its protein product is CASSLSTGGRGNEKLFF. V usage is TRBV28 and J usage is TRBJ1-4, with 8 bases lining up with TRBD1. Losses at the gene ends were 1 base for V and 4 bases for J; bases not matched to a gene: 8. Germline CDR1 is MDHEN and CDR2 is SYDVKM. The CDR3 is 17 amino acids.